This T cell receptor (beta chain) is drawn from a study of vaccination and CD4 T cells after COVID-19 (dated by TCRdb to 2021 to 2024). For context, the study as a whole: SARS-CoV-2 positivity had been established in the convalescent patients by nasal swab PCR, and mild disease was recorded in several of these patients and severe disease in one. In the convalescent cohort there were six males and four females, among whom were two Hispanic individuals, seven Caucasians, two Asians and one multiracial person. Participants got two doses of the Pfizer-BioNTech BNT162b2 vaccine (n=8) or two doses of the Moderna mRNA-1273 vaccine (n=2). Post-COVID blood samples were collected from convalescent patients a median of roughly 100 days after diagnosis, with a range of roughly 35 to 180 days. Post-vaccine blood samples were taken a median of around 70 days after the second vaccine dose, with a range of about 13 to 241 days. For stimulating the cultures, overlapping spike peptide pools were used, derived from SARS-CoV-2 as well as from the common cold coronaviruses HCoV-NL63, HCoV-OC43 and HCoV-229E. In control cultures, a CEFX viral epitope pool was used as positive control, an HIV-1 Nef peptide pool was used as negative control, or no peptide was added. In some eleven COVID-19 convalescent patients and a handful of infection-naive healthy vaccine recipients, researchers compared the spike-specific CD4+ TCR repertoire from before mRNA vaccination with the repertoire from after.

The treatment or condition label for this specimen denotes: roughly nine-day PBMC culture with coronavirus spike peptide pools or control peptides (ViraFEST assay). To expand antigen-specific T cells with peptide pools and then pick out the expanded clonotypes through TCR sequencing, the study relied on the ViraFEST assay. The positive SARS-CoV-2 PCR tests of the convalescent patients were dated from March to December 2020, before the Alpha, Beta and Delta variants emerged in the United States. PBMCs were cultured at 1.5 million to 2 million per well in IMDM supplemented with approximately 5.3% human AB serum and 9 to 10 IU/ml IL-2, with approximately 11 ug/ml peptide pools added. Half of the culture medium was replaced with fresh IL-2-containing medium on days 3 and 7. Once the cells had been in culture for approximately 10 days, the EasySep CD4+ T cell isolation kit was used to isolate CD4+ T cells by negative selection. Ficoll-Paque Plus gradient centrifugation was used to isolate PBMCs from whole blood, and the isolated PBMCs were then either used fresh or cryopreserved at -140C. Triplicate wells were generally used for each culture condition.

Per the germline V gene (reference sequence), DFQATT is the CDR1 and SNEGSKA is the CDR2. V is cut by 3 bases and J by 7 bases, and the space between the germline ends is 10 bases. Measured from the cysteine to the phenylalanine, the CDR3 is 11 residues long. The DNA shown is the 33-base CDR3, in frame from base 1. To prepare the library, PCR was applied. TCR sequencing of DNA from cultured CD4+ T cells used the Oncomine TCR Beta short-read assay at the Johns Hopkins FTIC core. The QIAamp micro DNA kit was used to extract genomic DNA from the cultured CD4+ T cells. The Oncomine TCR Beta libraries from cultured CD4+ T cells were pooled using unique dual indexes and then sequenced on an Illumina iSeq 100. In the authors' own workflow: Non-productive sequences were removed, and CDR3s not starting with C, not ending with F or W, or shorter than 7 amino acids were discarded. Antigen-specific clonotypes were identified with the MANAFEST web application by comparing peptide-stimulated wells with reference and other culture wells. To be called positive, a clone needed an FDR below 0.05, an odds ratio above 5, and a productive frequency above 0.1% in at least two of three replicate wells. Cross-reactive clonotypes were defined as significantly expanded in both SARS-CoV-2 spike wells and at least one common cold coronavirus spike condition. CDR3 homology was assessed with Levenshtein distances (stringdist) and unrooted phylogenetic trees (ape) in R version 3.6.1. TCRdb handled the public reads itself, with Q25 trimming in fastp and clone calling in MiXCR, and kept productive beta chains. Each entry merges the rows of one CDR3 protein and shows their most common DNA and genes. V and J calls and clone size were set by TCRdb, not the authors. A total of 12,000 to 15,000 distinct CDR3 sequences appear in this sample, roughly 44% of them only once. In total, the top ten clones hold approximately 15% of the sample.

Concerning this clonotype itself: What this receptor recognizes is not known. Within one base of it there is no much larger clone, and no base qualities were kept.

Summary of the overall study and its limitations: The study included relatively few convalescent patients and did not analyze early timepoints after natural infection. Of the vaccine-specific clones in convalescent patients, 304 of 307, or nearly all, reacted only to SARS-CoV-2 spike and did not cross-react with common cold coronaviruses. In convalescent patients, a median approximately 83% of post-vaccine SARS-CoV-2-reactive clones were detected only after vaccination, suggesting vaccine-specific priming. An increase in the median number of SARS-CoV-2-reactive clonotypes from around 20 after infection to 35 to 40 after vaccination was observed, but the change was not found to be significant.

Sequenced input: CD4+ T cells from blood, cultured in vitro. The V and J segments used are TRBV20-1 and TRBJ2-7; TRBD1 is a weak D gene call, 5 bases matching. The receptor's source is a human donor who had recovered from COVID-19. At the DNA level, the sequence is TGCAGTGCTAGCCAGGGCGAAGAGCAGTACTTC. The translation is CSASQGEEQYF.